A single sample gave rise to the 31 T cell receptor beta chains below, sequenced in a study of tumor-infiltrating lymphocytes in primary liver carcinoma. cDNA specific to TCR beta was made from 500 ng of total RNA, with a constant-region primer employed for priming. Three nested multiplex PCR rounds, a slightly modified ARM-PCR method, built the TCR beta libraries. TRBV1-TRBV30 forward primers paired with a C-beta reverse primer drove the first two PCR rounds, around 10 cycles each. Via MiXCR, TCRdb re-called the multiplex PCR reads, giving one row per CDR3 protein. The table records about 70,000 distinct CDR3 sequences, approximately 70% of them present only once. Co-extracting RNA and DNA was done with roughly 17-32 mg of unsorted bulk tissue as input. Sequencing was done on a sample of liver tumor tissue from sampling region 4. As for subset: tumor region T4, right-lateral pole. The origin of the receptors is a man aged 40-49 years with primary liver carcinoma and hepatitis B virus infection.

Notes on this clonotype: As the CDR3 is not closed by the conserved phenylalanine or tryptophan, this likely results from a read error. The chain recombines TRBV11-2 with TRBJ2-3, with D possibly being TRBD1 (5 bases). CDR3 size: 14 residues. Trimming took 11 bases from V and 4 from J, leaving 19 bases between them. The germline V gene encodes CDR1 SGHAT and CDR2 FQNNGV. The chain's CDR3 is CAVGAREPADTQYL. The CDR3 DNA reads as TGTGCCGTAGGGGCACGAGAGCCCGCAGATACGCAGTATCTT.

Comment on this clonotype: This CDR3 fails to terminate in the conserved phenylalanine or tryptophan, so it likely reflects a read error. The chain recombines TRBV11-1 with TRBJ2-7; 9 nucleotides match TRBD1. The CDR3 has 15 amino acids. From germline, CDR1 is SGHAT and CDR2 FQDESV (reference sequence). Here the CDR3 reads CAGSPTDRGAYEQYS. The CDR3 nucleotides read TGTGCAGGCAGCCCCACGGACAGGGGCGCCTACGAGCAGTACTCC.

The CDR3 DNA follows: TGTGCCAGCAGAACAAGGAACACTGAAGCTTTCTTT. Its protein product is CASRTRNTEAFF. V is TRBV2 and J is TRBJ1-1, with D hard to call. This CDR3 region has 12 residues. From germline, CDR1 is SNHLY and CDR2 FYNNEI. V gave up 6 bases and J gave up 1 base, with 6 bases separating them. Filled out from reference TRBV2 and TRBJ1-1, the complete variable domain reads EPEVTQTPSHQVTQMGQEVILRCVPISNHLYFYWYRQILGQKVEFLVSFYNNEISEKSEIFDDQFSVERPDGSNFTLKIRSTKLEDSAMYFCASRTRNTEAFFGQGTRLTVV.

In nucleotides, the CDR3 is TGTGCCAGCAGCCAGGCAGGGGGGCAGACCCAGTACTTC. It yields the protein CASSQAGGQTQYF. V usage is TRBV12-3 or TRBV12-4 and J usage is TRBJ2-5, with TRBD1 as a possible D gene (7 bases). The CDR3 is 13 residues long. Trimming removed 6 bases from V and 6 bases from J, with 14 bases in between.

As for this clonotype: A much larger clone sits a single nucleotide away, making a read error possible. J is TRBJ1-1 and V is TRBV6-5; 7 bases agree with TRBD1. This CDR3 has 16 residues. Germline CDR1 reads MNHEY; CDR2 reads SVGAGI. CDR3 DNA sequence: TGTGTCAGCAGTTACTCTACCTGGGACAGGAACACTGAAGCTTTCTTT. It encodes CVSSYSTWDRNTEAFF.

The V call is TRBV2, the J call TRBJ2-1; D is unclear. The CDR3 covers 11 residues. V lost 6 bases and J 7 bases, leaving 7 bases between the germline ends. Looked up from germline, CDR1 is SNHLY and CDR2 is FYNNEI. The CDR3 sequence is CASSLQNEQFF. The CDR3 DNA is TGTGCCAGCAGCTTACAAAATGAGCAGTTCTTC.

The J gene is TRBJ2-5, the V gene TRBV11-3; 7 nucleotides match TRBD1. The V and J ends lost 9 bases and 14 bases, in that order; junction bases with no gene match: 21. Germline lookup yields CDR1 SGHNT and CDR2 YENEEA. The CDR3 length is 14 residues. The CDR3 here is CASSPGTAHGTRYF. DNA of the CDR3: TGTGCCAGTAGCCCCGGGACAGCGCATGGTACCCGATACTTC.

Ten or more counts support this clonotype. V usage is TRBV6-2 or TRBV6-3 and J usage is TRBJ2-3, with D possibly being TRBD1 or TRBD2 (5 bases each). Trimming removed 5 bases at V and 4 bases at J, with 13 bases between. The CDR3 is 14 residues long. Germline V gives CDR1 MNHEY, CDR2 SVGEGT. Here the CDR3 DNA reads TGTGCCAGCAGTCCAGAGGGGTTCGCAGATACGCAGTATTTT. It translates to CASSPEGFADTQYF.

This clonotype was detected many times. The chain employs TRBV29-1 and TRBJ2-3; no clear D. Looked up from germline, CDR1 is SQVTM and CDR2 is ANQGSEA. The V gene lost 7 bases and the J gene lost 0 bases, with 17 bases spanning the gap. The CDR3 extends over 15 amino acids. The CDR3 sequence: CSAGSVPLSTDTQYF. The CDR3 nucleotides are TGCAGCGCTGGATCTGTCCCTTTAAGCACAGATACGCAGTATTTT.

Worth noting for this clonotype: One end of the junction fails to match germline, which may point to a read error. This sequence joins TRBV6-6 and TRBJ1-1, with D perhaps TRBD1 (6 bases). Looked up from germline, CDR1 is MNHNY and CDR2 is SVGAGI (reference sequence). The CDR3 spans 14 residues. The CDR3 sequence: CDSSPGHGNTEAFF. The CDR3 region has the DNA TGTGACAGCAGTCCGGGACATGGTAACACTGAAGCTTTCTTT.

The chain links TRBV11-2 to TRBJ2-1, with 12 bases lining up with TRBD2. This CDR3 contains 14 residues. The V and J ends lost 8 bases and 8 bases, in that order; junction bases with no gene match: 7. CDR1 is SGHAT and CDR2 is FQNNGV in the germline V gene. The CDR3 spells CASGWTSGVDEQFF. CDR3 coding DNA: TGTGCCAGCGGCTGGACTAGCGGGGTAGATGAGCAGTTCTTC.

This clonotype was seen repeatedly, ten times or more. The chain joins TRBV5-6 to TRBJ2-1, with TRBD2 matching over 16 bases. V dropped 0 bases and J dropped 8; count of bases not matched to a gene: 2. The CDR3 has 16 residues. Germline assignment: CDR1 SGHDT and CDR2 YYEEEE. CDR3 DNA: TGTGCCAGCAGCTTGGCCGGGACTAGCGGGAGGGATGAGCAGTTCTTC. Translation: CASSLAGTSGRDEQFF.

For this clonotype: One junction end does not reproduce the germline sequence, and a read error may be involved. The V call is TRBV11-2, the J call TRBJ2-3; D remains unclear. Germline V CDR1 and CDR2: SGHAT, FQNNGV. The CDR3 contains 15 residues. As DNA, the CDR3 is TGTGCCAGCAGCTTTCAGGCATCTAGTACAGATGCGCAGTATTTT. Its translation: CASSFQASSTDAQYF. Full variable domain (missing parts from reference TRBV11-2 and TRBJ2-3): EAGVAQSPRYKIIEKRQSVAFWCNPISGHATLYWYQQILGQGPKLLIQFQNNGVVDDSQLPKDRFSAERLKGVDSTLKIQPAKLEDSAVYLCASSFQASSTDAQYFGPGTRLTVL.

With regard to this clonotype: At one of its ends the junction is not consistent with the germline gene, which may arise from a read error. The CDR3 is CVSGLDQGSNEKLFF. The CDR3 bases are TGTGTCAGCGGTTTAGATCAGGGGTCTAATGAAAAACTGTTTTTT. The gene calls are TRBV28 and TRBJ1-4, with D possibly TRBD1 on 6 matching bases. The V gene's germline CDR1 is MDHEN and CDR2 SYDVKM. CDR3 size: 15 residues. Supplemented by reference TRBV28 and TRBJ1-4, the full variable domain reads DVKVTQSSRYLVKRTGEKVFLECVQDMDHENMFWYRQDPGLGLRLIYFSYDVKMKEKGDIPEGYSVSREKKERFSLILESASTNQTSMYLCVSGLDQGSNEKLFFGSGTQLSVL.

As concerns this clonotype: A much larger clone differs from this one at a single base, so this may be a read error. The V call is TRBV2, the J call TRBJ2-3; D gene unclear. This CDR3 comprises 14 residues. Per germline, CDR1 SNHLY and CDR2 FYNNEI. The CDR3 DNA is TGTGTCAGCAGCCGAGCGTCAAGCACAGATACGCAGTATTTT. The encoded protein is CVSSRASSTDTQYF.

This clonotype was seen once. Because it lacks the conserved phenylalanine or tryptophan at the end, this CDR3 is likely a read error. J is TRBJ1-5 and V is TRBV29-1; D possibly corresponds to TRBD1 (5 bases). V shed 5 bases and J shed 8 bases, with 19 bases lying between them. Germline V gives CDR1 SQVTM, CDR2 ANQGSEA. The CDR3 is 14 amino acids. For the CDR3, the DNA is TGCAGCGTTCGAGGGGTAGGGTTGGAAGAGCCCCAGCATATT. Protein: CSVRGVGLEEPQHI.

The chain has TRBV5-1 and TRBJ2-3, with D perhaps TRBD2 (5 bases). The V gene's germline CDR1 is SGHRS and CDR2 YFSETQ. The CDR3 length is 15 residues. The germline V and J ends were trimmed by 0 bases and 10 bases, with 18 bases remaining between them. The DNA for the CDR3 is TGCGCCAGCAGCTTGGGGGATAGCTCCCGGGATGCGCAGTATTTT. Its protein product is CASSLGDSSRDAQYF.

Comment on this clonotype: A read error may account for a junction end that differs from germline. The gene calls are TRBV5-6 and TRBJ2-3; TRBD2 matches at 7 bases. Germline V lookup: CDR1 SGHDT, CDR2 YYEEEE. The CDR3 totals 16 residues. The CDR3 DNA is TGTGCCTGCAGCTTGGCGGCGGGGGTCCCTACAGATACGCAGTATTTT. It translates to CACSLAAGVPTDTQYF.

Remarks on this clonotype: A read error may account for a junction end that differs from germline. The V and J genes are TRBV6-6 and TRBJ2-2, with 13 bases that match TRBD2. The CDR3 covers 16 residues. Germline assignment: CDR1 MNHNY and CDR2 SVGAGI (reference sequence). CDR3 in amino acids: CASIQGLAGDTGELLF. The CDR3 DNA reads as TGTGCCAGCATCCAAGGACTAGCGGGAGACACTGGGGAGCTGCTTTTT.

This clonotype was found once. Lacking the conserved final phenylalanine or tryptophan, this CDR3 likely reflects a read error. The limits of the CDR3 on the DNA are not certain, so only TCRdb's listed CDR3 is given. The CDR3 region is CASTKGGLSSYNEHFL. V and J are TRBV6-1 and TRBJ2-1; TRBD2, the table's D call, lacks a check against the DNA. The CDR3 totals 16 residues, both ends included. CDR1 and CDR2 (germline): MNHNS, SASEGT.

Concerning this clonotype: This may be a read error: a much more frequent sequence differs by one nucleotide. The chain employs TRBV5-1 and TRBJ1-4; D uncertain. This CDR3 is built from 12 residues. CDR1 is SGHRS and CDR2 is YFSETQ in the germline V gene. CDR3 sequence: CASNLGGEKLFF. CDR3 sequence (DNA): TGCGCCAGCAACTTGGGCGGGGAAAAACTGTTTTTT.

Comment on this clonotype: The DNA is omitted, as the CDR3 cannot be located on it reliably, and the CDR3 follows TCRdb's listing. The CDR3 reads CAISLEGNYGCTF. The chain uses TRBV11-2 and TRBJ1-2. The CDR3 sequence runs 13 residues, both termini included. The germline V gene encodes CDR1 SGHAT and CDR2 FQNNGV.

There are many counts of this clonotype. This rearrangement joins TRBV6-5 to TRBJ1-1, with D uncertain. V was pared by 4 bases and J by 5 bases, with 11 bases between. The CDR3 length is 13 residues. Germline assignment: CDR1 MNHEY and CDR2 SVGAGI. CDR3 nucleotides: TGTGCCAGCAGTTCCCAGACTAGAACTGAAGCTTTCTTT. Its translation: CASSSQTRTEAFF.

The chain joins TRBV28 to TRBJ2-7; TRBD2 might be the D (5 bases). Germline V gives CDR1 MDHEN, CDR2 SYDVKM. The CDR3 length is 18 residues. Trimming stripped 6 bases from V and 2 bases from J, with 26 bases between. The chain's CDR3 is CASSLLRPHIEGAYEQYF. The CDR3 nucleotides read TGTGCCAGCAGCCTCCTCCGCCCCCATATTGAGGGAGCCTACGAGCAGTACTTC.

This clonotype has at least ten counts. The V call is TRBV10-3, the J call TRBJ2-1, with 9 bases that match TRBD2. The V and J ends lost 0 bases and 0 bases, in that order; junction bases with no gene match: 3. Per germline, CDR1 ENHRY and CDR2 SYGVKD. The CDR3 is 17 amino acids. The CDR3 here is CAISESTSGGSYNEQFF. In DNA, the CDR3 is TGTGCCATCAGTGAGTCGACTAGCGGAGGCTCCTACAATGAGCAGTTCTTC.

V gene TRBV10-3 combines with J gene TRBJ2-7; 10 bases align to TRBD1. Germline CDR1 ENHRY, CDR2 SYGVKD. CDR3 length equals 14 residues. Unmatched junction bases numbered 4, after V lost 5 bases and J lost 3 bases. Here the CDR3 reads CAISCGTGVYEQYF. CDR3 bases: TGTGCCATCAGTTGCGGGACAGGGGTCTACGAGCAGTACTTC.

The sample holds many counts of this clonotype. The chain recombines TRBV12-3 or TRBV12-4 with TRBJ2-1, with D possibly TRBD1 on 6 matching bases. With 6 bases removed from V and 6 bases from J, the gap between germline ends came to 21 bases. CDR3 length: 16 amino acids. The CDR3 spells CASSNAGQSVLNEQFF. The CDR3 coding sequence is TGTGCCAGCAGCAACGCAGGACAGTCTGTCCTCAATGAGCAGTTCTTC.

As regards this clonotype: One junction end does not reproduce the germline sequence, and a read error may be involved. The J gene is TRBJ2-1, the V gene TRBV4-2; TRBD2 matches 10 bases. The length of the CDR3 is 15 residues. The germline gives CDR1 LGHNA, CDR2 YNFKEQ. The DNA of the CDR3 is TGCGCCAGCAGGCCAATGGGGACTAGCGTCAATGAGCAGTTCTTC. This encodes CASRPMGTSVNEQFF.

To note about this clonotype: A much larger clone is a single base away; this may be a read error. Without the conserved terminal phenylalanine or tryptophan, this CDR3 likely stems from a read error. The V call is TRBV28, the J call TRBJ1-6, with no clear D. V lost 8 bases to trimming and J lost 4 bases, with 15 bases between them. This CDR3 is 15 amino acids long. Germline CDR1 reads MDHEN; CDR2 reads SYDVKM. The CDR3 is CASRFVARYNSPLHI. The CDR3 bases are TGTGCCAGCCGGTTTGTAGCGCGATATAATTCACCCCTCCACATT.

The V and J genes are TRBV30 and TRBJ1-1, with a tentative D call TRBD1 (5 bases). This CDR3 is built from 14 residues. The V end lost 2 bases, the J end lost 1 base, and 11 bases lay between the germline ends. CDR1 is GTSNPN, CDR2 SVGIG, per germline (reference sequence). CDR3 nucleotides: TGTGCCTGGAGTCCCGTGGACAAGAACACTGAAGCTTTCTTT. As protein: CAWSPVDKNTEAFF.

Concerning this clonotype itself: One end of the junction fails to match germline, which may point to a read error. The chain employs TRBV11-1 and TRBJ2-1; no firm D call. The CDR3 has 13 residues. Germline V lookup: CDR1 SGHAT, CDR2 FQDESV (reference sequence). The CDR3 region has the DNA TGTGCCTGCAACCATCTGGGCTACAATGAGAAGTTCTTC. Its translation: CACNHLGYNEKFF.